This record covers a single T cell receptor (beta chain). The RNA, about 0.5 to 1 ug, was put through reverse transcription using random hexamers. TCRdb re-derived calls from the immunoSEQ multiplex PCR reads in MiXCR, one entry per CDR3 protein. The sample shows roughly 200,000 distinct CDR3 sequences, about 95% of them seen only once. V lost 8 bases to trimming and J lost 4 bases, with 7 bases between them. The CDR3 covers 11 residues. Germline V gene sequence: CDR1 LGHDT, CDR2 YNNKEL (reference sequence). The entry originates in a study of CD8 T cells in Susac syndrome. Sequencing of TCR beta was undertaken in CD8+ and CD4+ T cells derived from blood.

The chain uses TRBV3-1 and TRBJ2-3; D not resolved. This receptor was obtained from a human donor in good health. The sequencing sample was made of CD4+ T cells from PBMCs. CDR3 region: CASSISDTQYF. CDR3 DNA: TGTGCCAGCTCAATTTCAGATACGCAGTATTTT.